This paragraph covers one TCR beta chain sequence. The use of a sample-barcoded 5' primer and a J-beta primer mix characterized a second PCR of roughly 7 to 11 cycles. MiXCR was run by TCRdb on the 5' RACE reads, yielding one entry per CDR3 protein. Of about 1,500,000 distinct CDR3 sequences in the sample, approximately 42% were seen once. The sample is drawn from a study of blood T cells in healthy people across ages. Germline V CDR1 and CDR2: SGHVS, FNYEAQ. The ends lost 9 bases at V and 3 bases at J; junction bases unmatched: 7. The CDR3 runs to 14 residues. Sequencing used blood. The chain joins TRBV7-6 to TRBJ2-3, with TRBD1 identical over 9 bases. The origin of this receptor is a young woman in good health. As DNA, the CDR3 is TGTGCCAGTAAACCGGGACAGGGTACAGATACGCAGTATTTT. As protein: CASKPGQGTDTQYF.